Described below is a single T cell receptor (beta chain) sequence and its context. The antigen remains undetermined. The sample is drawn from a study of T cell responses to AZD1222 COVID-19 vaccine. Findings of the study overall: Among those given AZD1222, only 6 or 7 were seropositive at baseline. Spike-spanning, vaccine-associated CD4 TCRs were dominant at 160-218 and 743-854.

The CDR3 spans 16 residues. In germline, CDR1 is KGHDR, CDR2 SFDVKD. Deletions cut 4 bases from V and 1 base from J, with 12 bases between. Repertoires were generated with immunoSEQ multiplex PCR, while TCRdb's copy carries only in-frame clones and drops some. The sample has about 190,000 clones; around 93% are singletons. The J gene is TRBJ2-2, the V gene TRBV24-1; D unresolved. Sequencing was performed on peripheral blood, taken on day 0 of AZD1222 vaccination. The TCR originated in an adult in good health. CDR3 region: CATSDPDGRNTGELFF. The DNA of the CDR3 is TGTGCCACCAGTGACCCGGACGGGCGGAACACCGGGGAGCTGTTTTTT.